A selection of T cell receptor beta chains follows, all from one sample in a study of vaccination and CD4 T cells after COVID-19. Using its own MiXCR run on the PCR reads, TCRdb lists one record per CDR3 protein. Here the sample spans fewer than 20,000 distinct CDR3 sequences, 35% to 50% being singletons. No antigens are known for them. Sequences were derived from CD4+ T cells from blood, cultured in vitro, sampled after SARS-CoV-2 vaccination. These receptors all come from a human donor who had recovered from COVID-19. The conserved cysteine and the conserved F or W are not part of the CDR3 here. D genes are given only for firm matches.

TRBV6-1	-	AGSKAGTSYEQY
TRBV6-4	-	ASSDSSGAADTQY
TRBV25-1	TRBD2	ASSGGLAGAGEQF
TRBV28	-	ASRDHTGELF
TRBV2	-	ASSERRPQNSPLH
TRBV20-1	-	SARDPSHGNQPQH
TRBV27	-	ASSLSVDSNQPQH
TRBV6-1	TRBD1	ASSEQGASYNEQF
TRBV20-1	TRBD1	SALHPTGGSYEQY
TRBV15	TRBD1	ATSRGTGGASAYGYT
TRBV20-1	-	SASRGYEQY
TRBV7-2	-	ASSPGRNQPQH
TRBV28	-	ASSLGSPNTEAF
TRBV6-1	TRBD2	ASSVGTRYEQY
TRBV2	TRBD1	ASSRQGSLSYEQY
TRBV7-2	-	ASSPVQGHGYT
TRBV10-3	-	AIRGQGSYEQY
TRBV7-2	-	ASSLAQNRRVYSDTQY
TRBV7-2	-	ASSLGNQIPEKLF
TRBV19	-	ASSADFTDTQY
TRBV20-1	-	SARALAGGQPQH
TRBV30	-	AWSELAPPYEQY
TRBV11-1	TRBD2	ASSLATSGRRELF
TRBV5-1	-	ASSTTGSGANVLT
TRBV19	TRBD1	ASSIIGDRQVYNEQF
TRBV7-2	TRBD1	ASSLQGAINQPQH
TRBV21-1	-	ASSKDRGAF
TRBV6-1	TRBD1	VSQGVGEKLF
TRBV7-8	TRBD2	ASSGGGATSGAPGSYNEQF
TRBV28	-	ASRLDGAYEQY
TRBV20-1	-	SARDLQGTNTGELF
TRBV6-1	-	ASRPRGAANEKLF
TRBV6-4	TRBD2	ASSDSSGGTDTQY
TRBV11-2	-	ASSFGWGGSLMGELF
TRBV10-3	-	AIQRGGTDTQY
TRBV2	-	ASSDVVGTQY
TRBV7-3	TRBD2	ASSSTSGYEQY
TRBV2	-	ASSTATFATNEKLF
TRBV10-3	TRBD2	AIRPGLAGNEQF
TRBV6-5	-	ASSYDLRGDTQY
TRBV4-2	-	ASSQERTAISYEQY
TRBV28	TRBD1	ASSLSTGNYGYT
TRBV7-9	-	ASSLAQFEKLF
TRBV18	-	ASSPTITLTDQPQH
TRBV30	TRBD2	AWSVVTSGQETQY